The 8 T cell receptor beta chains in this list originate from one sample, sequenced in a study of blood T cell repertoires in COVID-19. Profiled with immunoSEQ multiplex PCR; TCRdb holds only in-frame clones, not every one. The table lists around 180,000 clones, roughly 85% of them singletons. Sample: peripheral blood. These receptors were obtained from a woman in her twenties or thirties with acute or convalescent COVID-19.

The chain carries TRBV30 and TRBJ2-7; D is perhaps TRBD1 (5 bases). Germline CDR1 GTSNPN, CDR2 SVGIG (reference sequence). V shed 6 bases and J shed 5 bases, with 26 bases lying between them. This CDR3 contains 16 residues. The CDR3 nucleotides are TGTGCCTGCCCACGCTTGAAGCAGGGATTAGGAAACGAGCAGTACTTC. This translates into CACPRLKQGLGNEQYF.

The chain is built from TRBV19 and TRBJ2-5; the D is unclear. The CDR3 has 15 amino acids. Germline CDR1 LNHDA, CDR2 SQIVND (reference sequence). Trimming removed 3 bases at V and 1 base at J, with 12 bases between. The CDR3 is CASSMADWPQETQYF. DNA of the CDR3: TGTGCCAGTAGTATGGCTGACTGGCCCCAAGAGACCCAGTACTTC.

V gene TRBV19 combines with J gene TRBJ1-2, with D uncertain. The ends were cut back, 3 bases at V and 8 bases at J, with 13 bases in the middle. The V gene's germline CDR1 is LNHDA and CDR2 SQIVND (reference sequence). The CDR3 totals 13 residues. CDR3 protein: CASSIPEGRGYTF. CDR3 nucleotides: TGTGCCAGTAGTATCCCAGAGGGTCGGGGCTACACCTTC.

The gene calls are TRBV19 and TRBJ2-2, with TRBD2 as a possible D gene (6 bases). Germline V gives CDR1 LNHDA, CDR2 SQIVND (reference sequence). This CDR3 contains 14 residues. V lost 11 bases, J lost 6 bases, and 19 bases lay in between. CDR3 residues: CAGRDSQGSGELFF. CDR3 sequence (DNA): TGTGCCGGCCGGGACTCCCAAGGCTCCGGGGAGCTGTTTTTT.

CDR3 region: CASSQQFSGNTIYF. DNA of the CDR3: TGTGCCAGCAGCCAACAGTTCTCTGGAAACACCATATATTTT. This chain connects TRBV7-9 to TRBJ1-3; D gene unclear. Trimming shortened V by 5 bases and J by 0 bases, and 8 bases separated the two germline ends. CDR3 length: 14 amino acids. Germline loops: CDR1 SEHNR, CDR2 FQNEAQ (reference sequence). Full variable domain (remainder filled in from reference TRBV7-9 and TRBJ1-3): DTGVSQNPRHKITKRGQNVTFRCDPISEHNRLYWYRQTLGQGPEFLTYFQNEAQLEKSRLLSDRFSAERPKGSFSTLEIQRTEQGDSAMYLCASSQQFSGNTIYFGEGSWLTVV.

The chain combines TRBV27 with TRBJ2-7; 7 nucleotides match TRBD1. The CDR3 runs 15 residues. Per germline, CDR1 MNHEY and CDR2 SMNVEV (reference sequence). The ends lost 0 bases at V and 2 bases at J; junction bases unmatched: 4. The CDR3 reads CASSLSRTGTYEQYF. CDR3 coding DNA: TGTGCCAGCAGTTTATCCCGGACAGGAACCTACGAGCAGTACTTC.

The rearrangement uses TRBV5-4 and TRBJ2-7, with a tentative D call TRBD2 (6 bases). V lost 3 bases and J 3 bases, leaving 10 bases between the germline ends. The germline gives CDR1 SGHNT, CDR2 YYREEE (reference sequence). The CDR3 loop spans 13 amino acids. The CDR3 bases are TGTGCCAGCAGCTGGCAGGGAGGCTACGAGCAGTACTTC. Its protein product is CASSWQGGYEQYF.

The rearrangement uses TRBV5-5 and TRBJ2-7; D ambiguous. Germline V gene sequence: CDR1 SGHKS, CDR2 YYEKEE (reference sequence). The V end was cut by 0 bases, the J end by 4 bases, with 8 bases between. The CDR3 covers 13 residues. CDR3 sequence: CASSLDVSYEQYF. The CDR3 DNA reads as TGTGCCAGCAGCTTGGATGTTTCTTACGAGCAGTACTTC.